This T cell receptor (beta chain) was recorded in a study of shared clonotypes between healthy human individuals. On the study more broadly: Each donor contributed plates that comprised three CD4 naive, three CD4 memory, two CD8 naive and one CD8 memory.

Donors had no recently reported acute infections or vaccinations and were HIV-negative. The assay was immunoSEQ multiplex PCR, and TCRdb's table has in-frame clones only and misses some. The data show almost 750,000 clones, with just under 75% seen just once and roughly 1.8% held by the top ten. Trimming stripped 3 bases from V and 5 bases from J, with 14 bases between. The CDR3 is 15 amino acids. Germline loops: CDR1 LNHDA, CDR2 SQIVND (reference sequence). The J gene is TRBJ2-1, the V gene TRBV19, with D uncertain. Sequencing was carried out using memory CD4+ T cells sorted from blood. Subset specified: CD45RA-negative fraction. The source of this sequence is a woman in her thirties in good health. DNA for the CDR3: TGTGCCAGTAGTATCGGAATTGGCGACCACAATGAGCAGTTCTTC. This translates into CASSIGIGDHNEQFF.